A selection of T cell receptor beta chains follows, all from one sample in a study of radiation and T cells in renal cell carcinoma. Generated by immunoSEQ multiplex PCR, the TCRdb table keeps only in-frame clones and is missing some. The sample has about 150,000 clones, roughly nine tenths seen once; the top ten hold 3.5% to 5%. This material consisted of blood, taken from a patient whose treatment included radiotherapy and nephrectomy. These receptors all stem from a woman in her 70s with renal cell carcinoma. CDR3s include the opening cysteine and the closing phenylalanine or tryptophan. Each record gives: CDR3 protein, CDR3 length, V gene.

CDR3 protein: CASSETGVNTEAFF
CDR3 length: 14
V gene: TRBV7-9

CDR3 protein: CAWSVKDSLYF
CDR3 length: 11
V gene: TRBV30

CDR3 protein: CASRLRDINNSPLHF
CDR3 length: 15
V gene: TRBV2

CDR3 protein: CASSSPGAGTPYEQYF
CDR3 length: 16
V gene: TRBV7-2

CDR3 protein: CATSRGGSEQFF
CDR3 length: 12
V gene: TRBV15

CDR3 protein: CASSQGRRNQPQHF
CDR3 length: 14
V gene: TRBV4-3

CDR3 protein: CASSLGGSSYEQYF
CDR3 length: 14
V gene: TRBV5-4

CDR3 protein: CASSSRQQSNTEAFF
CDR3 length: 15
V gene: TRBV19

CDR3 protein: CASSGSGLAGELTYEQYF
CDR3 length: 18
V gene: TRBV11-1

CDR3 protein: CASSLGQGIYYEQYF
CDR3 length: 15
V gene: TRBV19

CDR3 protein: CASGGTGSTQETQYF
CDR3 length: 15
V gene: TRBV6-5

CDR3 protein: CASSLRDRVAEAFF
CDR3 length: 14
V gene: TRBV4-3

CDR3 protein: CASRGTGQGRSPLHF
CDR3 length: 15
V gene: TRBV27

CDR3 protein: CASSLSTGRGSPLHF
CDR3 length: 15
V gene: TRBV27

CDR3 protein: CASHAELAGTDTQYF
CDR3 length: 15
V gene: TRBV6-1

CDR3 protein: CASSPELAGGHNEQFF
CDR3 length: 16
V gene: TRBV7-2

CDR3 protein: CASSPLGQEPEEQYF
CDR3 length: 15
V gene: TRBV18

CDR3 protein: CTSSQEGGLANEKLFF
CDR3 length: 16
V gene: TRBV4-2

CDR3 protein: CASSLPHRDEKLFF
CDR3 length: 14
V gene: TRBV7-8

CDR3 protein: CASTGGRTGELFF
CDR3 length: 13
V gene: TRBV2

CDR3 protein: CSAIGGTEAFF
CDR3 length: 11
V gene: TRBV20-1

CDR3 protein: CASSLSGTANTEAFF
CDR3 length: 15
V gene: TRBV28

CDR3 protein: CAWSVGQGVHEQYF
CDR3 length: 14
V gene: TRBV30

CDR3 protein: CASTNDRGKGQFF
CDR3 length: 13
V gene: TRBV9

CDR3 protein: CATAVTFNEQFF
CDR3 length: 12
V gene: TRBV10-3

CDR3 protein: CSVVEGGLSYNEQFF
CDR3 length: 15
V gene: TRBV29-1

CDR3 protein: CASSQGLRATDTQYF
CDR3 length: 15
V gene: TRBV5-8

CDR3 protein: CASTRGTGTNYGYTF
CDR3 length: 15
V gene: TRBV6-6

CDR3 protein: CASSTGENGVGIDTQYF
CDR3 length: 17
V gene: TRBV5-4

CDR3 protein: CASTKGGEYGYTF
CDR3 length: 13
V gene: TRBV6-5

CDR3 protein: CASSSRRGGATMNTEAFF
CDR3 length: 18
V gene: TRBV6-8

CDR3 protein: CAISDSRSAWEQYF
CDR3 length: 14
V gene: TRBV10-3

CDR3 protein: CASSLVSGDYGYTF
CDR3 length: 14
V gene: TRBV7-2

CDR3 protein: CASSPLTTSYNSPLHF
CDR3 length: 16
V gene: TRBV4-1

CDR3 protein: CASSLDWYEQYF
CDR3 length: 12
V gene: TRBV7-2

CDR3 protein: CAWGGMNTEAFF
CDR3 length: 12
V gene: TRBV30

CDR3 protein: CASTLRGSGYTF
CDR3 length: 12
V gene: TRBV6-5

CDR3 protein: CASSLPTGYLYEQYF
CDR3 length: 15
V gene: TRBV7-8